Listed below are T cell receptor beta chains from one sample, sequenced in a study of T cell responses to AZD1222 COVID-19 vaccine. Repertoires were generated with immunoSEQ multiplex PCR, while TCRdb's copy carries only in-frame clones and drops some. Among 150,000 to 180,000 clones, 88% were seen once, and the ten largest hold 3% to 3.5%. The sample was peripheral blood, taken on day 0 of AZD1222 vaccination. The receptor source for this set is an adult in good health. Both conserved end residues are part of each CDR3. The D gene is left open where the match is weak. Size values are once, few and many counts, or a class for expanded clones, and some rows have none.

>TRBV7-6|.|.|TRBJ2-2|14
CASSQEVNTGELFF
TGTGCCAGCAGCCAGGAGGTGAACACCGGGGAGCTGTTTTTT
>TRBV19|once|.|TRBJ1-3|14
CASSIAASGNTIYF
TGTGCCAGTAGTATAGCAGCGTCCGGAAACACCATATATTTT
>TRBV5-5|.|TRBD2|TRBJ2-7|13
CASRPLPGGAMDF
TGTGCCAGCAGGCCTTTGCCGGGGGGAGCGATGGACTTC
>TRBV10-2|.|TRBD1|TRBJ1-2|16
CASSVTGGETNYGYTF
TGCGCCAGCAGTGTGACAGGGGGCGAGACTAACTATGGCTACACCTTC
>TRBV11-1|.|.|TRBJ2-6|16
CASSRKTGSGANVLTF
TGTGCCAGCAGCCGTAAGACAGGCTCAGGGGCCAACGTCCTGACTTTC
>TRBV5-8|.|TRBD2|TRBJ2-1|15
CASSPGLADHNEQFF
TGTGCCAGCAGCCCGGGACTAGCGGACCACAATGAGCAGTTCTTC
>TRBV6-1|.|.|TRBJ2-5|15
CASSEVGGPRKTQYF
TGTGCCAGCAGTGAAGTCGGGGGGCCGAGAAAGACCCAGTACTTC
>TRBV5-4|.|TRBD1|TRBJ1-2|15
CASSFGTGANYGYTF
TGTGCCAGCAGCTTTGGGACAGGGGCTAACTATGGCTACACCTTC
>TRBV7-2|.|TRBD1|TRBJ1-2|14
CASSSATGVNGYTF
TGTGCCAGCAGCTCGGCGACAGGGGTAAATGGCTACACCTTC
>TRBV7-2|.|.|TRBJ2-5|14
CASSLALLRETQYF
TGTGCCAGCAGCTTAGCGCTCCTCCGTGAGACCCAGTACTTC
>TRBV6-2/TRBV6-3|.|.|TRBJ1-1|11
CASSSTAAAFF
TGTGCCAGCAGTTCGACGGCAGCTGCTTTCTTT
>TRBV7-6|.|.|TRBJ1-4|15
CASSLEGPRYEKLFF
TGTGCCAGCAGCTTAGAAGGACCTCGATATGAAAAACTGTTTTTT
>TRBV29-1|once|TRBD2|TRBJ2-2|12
CSQGGLAGELFF
TGCAGCCAGGGAGGGTTAGCCGGGGAGCTGTTTTTT
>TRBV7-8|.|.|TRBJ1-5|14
CASSRTASNQPQHF
TGTGCCAGCAGCCGGACGGCCAGCAATCAGCCCCAGCATTTT
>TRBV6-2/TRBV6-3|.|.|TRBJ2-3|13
CASSYRAGDTQYF
TGTGCCAGCAGTTACCGGGCGGGTGATACGCAGTATTTT
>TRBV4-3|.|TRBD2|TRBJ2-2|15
CASSISGGNTGELFF
TGCGCCAGCAGCATTAGCGGGGGGAACACCGGGGAGCTGTTTTTT
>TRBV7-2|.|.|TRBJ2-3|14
CASSQHSGPDTQYF
TGTGCCAGCAGCCAGCATAGCGGCCCAGATACGCAGTATTTT
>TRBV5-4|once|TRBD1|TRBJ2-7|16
CASSLGSGTGDYEQYF
TGTGCCAGCAGCTTGGGATCCGGGACAGGGGACTACGAGCAGTACTTC
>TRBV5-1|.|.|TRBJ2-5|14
CASSLAGGFETQYF
TGCGCCAGCAGCTTGGCCGGAGGGTTCGAGACCCAGTACTTC
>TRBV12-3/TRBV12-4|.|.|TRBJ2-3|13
CASSFRWADTQYF
TGTGCCAGCAGTTTCAGGTGGGCAGATACGCAGTATTTT
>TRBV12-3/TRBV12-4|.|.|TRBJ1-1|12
CASNQAETEAFF
TGTGCCAGCAACCAGGCGGAAACTGAAGCTTTCTTT
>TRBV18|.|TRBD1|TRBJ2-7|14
CASSPEQGVHEQYF
TGTGCCAGCTCACCAGAACAGGGGGTGCACGAGCAGTACTTC
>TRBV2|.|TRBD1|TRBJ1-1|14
CASTETGAPTEAFF
TGTGCCAGCACCGAGACAGGGGCGCCCACTGAAGCTTTCTTT
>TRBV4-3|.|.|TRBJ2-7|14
CASSPRVGPYEQYF
TGCGCCAGCAGCCCCAGGGTTGGTCCGTACGAGCAGTACTTC
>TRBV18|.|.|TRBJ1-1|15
CASSPALIENTEAFF
TGTGCCAGCTCACCCGCTCTTATAGAGAACACTGAAGCTTTCTTT
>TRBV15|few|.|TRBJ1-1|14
CATSIRVRNTEAFF
TGTGCCACCAGTATCAGGGTGAGGAACACTGAAGCTTTCTTT
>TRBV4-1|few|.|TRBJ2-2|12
CASSRDTGELFF
TGCGCCAGCAGCCGCGACACCGGGGAGCTGTTTTTT
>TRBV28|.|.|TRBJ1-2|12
CASSGKHYGYTF
TGTGCCAGCAGTGGAAAACACTATGGCTACACCTTC
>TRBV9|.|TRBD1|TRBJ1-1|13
CASGQAGDTEAFF
TGTGCCAGCGGACAGGCAGGTGACACTGAAGCTTTCTTT
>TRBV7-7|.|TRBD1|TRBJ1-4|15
CASSPRTGIGEKLFF
TGTGCCAGCAGCCCGAGGACAGGGATCGGTGAAAAACTGTTTTTT
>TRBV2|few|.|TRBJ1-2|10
CASGFDGYTF
TGTGCCAGCGGATTTGATGGCTACACCTTC
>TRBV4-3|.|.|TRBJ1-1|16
CASSQEVVTTNTEAFF
TGCGCCAGCAGCCAAGAGGTAGTTACGACGAACACTGAAGCTTTCTTT
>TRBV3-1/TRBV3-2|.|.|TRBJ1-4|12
CASSPQSEKLFF
TGTGCCAGCAGCCCCCAATCCGAAAAACTGTTTTTT
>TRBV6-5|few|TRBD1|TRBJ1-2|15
CASTSGQGAFAGYTF
TGTGCCAGCACCAGTGGTCAGGGGGCGTTTGCTGGCTACACCTTC
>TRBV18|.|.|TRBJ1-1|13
CASSQVMNTEAFF
TGTGCCAGCTCACAGGTTATGAACACTGAAGCTTTCTTT
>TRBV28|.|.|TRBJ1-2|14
CASTHLREGGGYTF
TGTGCCAGCACCCACCTCAGGGAAGGCGGCGGCTACACCTTC
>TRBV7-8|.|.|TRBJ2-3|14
CASSLSRGSDTQYF
TGTGCCAGCAGCCTCTCCAGGGGCTCAGATACGCAGTATTTT
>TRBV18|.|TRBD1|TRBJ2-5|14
CASSPRQGEETQYF
TGTGCCAGCTCACCGAGACAGGGAGAGGAGACCCAGTACTTC
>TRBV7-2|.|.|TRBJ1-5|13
CASSLVGDQPQHF
TGTGCCAGCAGCCTTGTGGGGGATCAGCCCCAGCATTTT
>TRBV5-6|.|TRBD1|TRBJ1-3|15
CASSWGTGRGNTIYF
TGTGCCAGCAGCTGGGGGACAGGGCGAGGAAACACCATATATTTT
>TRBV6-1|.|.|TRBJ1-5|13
CATTRDINQPQHF
TGTGCCACCACCAGGGACATCAATCAGCCCCAGCATTTT
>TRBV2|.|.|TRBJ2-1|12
CASRGPGNEQFF
TGTGCCAGCAGGGGCCCTGGAAACGAGCAGTTCTTC
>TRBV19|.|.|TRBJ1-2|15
CASSKRDGENYGYTF
TGTGCCAGTAGTAAACGGGACGGAGAAAACTATGGCTACACCTTC
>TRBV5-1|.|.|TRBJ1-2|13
CASSPGPNYGYTF
TGCGCCAGCAGCCCGGGACCTAACTATGGCTACACCTTC
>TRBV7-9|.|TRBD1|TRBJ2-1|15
CASSQTGNSYNEQFF
TGTGCCAGCAGCCAGACAGGGAACTCCTACAATGAGCAGTTCTTC
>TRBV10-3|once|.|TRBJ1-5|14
CAISESSGGQPQHF
TGTGCCATCAGTGAGTCTTCGGGGGGTCAGCCCCAGCATTTT
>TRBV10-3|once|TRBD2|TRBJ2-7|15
CAISPGTSGVREQYF
TGTGCCATCAGTCCGGGGACTAGCGGGGTTCGGGAGCAGTACTTC
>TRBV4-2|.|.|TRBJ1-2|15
CASSQDRAGAYGYTF
TGTGCCAGCAGCCAGGACCGTGCAGGGGCCTATGGCTACACCTTC
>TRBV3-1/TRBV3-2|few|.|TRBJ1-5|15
CASSRGTDSNQPQHF
TGTGCCAGCAGCCGGGGCACAGATAGCAATCAGCCCCAGCATTTT
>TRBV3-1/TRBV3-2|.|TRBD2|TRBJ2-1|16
CASSQPTGTSSPEQFF
TGTGCCAGCAGCCAGCCCACCGGGACTAGCTCCCCTGAGCAGTTCTTC
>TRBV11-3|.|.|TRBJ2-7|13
CASSLRGNPEQYF
TGTGCCAGCAGCTTGAGGGGAAACCCCGAGCAGTACTTC
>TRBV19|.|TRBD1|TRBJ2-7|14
CASNPRDRSYEQYF
TGTGCCAGTAACCCCCGGGACAGATCCTACGAGCAGTACTTC
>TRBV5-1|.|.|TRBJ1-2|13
CASSVDSYYGYTF
TGCGCCAGCAGCGTAGACAGCTACTATGGCTACACCTTC
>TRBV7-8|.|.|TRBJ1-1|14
CASSPVEDYTEAFF
TGTGCCAGCAGCCCAGTGGAGGATTACACTGAAGCTTTCTTT